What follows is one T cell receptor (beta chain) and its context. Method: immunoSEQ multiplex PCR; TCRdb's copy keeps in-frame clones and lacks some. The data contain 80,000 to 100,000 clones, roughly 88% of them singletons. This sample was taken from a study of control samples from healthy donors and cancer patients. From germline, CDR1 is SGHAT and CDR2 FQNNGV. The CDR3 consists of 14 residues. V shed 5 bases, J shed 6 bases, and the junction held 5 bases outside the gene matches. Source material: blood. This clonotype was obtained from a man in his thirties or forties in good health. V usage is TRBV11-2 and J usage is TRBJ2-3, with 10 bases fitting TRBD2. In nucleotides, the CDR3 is TGTGCCAGCAGCCCTAGCGGGAGTTCGGATACGCAGTATTTT. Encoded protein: CASSPSGSSDTQYF. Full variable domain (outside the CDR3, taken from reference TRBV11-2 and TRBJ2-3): EAGVAQSPRYKIIEKRQSVAFWCNPISGHATLYWYQQILGQGPKLLIQFQNNGVVDDSQLPKDRFSAERLKGVDSTLKIQPAKLEDSAVYLCASSPSGSSDTQYFGPGTRLTVL.